This TCR beta chain derives from a study of beta chain features in type 1 diabetes. Study-wide findings and caveats: Shorter templates might be favored by PCR, equally in patients and controls. Compared with healthy donors, patients appeared to share more similar naive, central memory and regulatory TCRB repertoires.

There are a few counts of this clone. The antigen remains undetermined. The length of the CDR3 is 15 residues. Germline loops: CDR1 SGHDN, CDR2 FVKESK. Trimming pared 5 bases from V and 0 bases from J, leaving 11 bases between. Expressed TCRB transcripts were sequenced because the entire RNA isolate underwent reverse transcription. The data were produced by immunoSEQ multiplex PCR, yet TCRdb's version contains in-frame clones alone and is incomplete. The data show under 450,000 clones, about 14% seen once. The genes are TRBV14 and TRBJ2-1; no firm D call. The source is a man aged 30 to 39 in good health. Sequenced: naive CD4+ T cells from blood. The CDR3 spells CASSTLGYSYNEQFF. CDR3 DNA sequence: TGTGCCAGCAGCACTTTGGGCTACTCCTACAATGAGCAGTTCTTC.